The clone carrying this TCR beta chain was observed a handful of times. This entry belongs to a study of response to subunit inactivated influenza vaccine. In germline, CDR1 is SGHRS, CDR2 YFSETQ. The CDR3 loop spans 15 amino acids. Trimming left V 1 base short and J 6 bases short, with 14 bases between. In TCRdb, the RT-PCR reads were re-called with MiXCR into one record per CDR3 protein. The sample has hundreds of thousands of distinct CDR3 sequences; over 10% are singletons. The TCR originated in a man between 45 and 60 years old who received an inactivated influenza vaccine. The chain has TRBV5-1 and TRBJ2-1; D not resolved. Sequencing used PBMCs from blood, obtained roughly 47 days after vaccination. As DNA, the CDR3 is TGCGCCAGCAGCTTGTGGACCCAAAGGCCCAATGAGCAGTTCTTC. Translating gives CASSLWTQRPNEQFF. The complete variable domain, with remaining parts taken from reference TRBV5-1 and TRBJ2-1, reads KAGVTQTPRYLIKTRGQQVTLSCSPISGHRSVSWYQQTPGQGLQFLFEYFSETQRNKGNFPGRFSGRQFSNSRSEMNVSTLELGDSALYLCASSLWTQRPNEQFFGPGTRLTVL.